This T cell receptor beta chain was captured by sequencing in a study of blood T cell repertoires in COVID-19. Study context: Samples representing acute and convalescent COVID-19 were sourced from the United States, Italy and Spain. Sources were T cells, B-cell-depleted T cells, or PBMCs; the material itself was cDNA or gDNA.

Germline loops: CDR1 MDHEN, CDR2 SYDVKM. The V segment lost 6 bases and the J segment 12 bases; nucleotides outside the gene matches: 10. This CDR3 contains 12 residues. Methods used by the authors: Amplification of reference gene primers provided the estimated nucleated cell counts. The table came from immunoSEQ multiplex PCR; TCRdb's copy has only in-frame clones and leaves some out. The V and J calls and clone size were taken over from that table, and D and trimming were inferred from the DNA. The table lists 150,000 to 200,000 clones, 75% to 90% of them singletons, with 9.5% to 13% in the top ten. In its sample, this clone was seen once.

The TCR was taken from a human donor in a cohort sampled during active COVID-19. The sample consisted of peripheral blood. The chain uses TRBV28 and TRBJ1-2; 7 bases align to TRBD1. DNA for the CDR3: TGTGCCAGCAGCACGGGACAGTCTTCCAACACCTTC. The encoded protein is CASSTGQSSNTF.